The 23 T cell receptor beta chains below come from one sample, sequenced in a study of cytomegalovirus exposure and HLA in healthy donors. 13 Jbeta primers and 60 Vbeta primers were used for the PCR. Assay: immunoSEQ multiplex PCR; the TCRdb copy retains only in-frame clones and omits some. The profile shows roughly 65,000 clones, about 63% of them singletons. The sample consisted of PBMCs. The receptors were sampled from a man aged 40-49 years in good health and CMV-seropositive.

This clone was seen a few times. CDR3 residues: CASSGGTGDLLEQYF. The CDR3 DNA sequence: TGTGCCAGCAGTGGAGGGACAGGGGATCTGCTCGAGCAGTACTTC. The chain links TRBV2 to TRBJ2-7; 10 bases agree with TRBD1. The CDR3 is made up of 15 amino acids. Germline lookup yields CDR1 SNHLY and CDR2 FYNNEI. Trimming removed 4 bases from V and 6 bases from J; junction bases left unmatched: 9.

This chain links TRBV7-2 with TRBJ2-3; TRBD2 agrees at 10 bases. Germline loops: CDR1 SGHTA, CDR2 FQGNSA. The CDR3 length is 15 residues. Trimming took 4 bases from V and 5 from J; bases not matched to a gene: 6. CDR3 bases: TGTGCCAGCAGCTCCCAAGCGGGGGGGGGAGATACGCAGTATTTT. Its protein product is CASSSQAGGGDTQYF.

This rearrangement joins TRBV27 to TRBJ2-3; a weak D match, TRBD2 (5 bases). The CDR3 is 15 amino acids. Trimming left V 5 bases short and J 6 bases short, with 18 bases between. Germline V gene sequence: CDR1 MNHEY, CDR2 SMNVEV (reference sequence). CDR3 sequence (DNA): TGTGCCAGCAGTACCCAGGATCGAGGGTGGGATACGCAGTATTTT. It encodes CASSTQDRGWDTQYF.

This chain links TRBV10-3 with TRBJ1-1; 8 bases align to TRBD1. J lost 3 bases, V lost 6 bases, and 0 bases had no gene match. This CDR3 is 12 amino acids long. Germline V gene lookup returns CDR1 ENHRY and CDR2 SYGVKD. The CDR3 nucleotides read TGTGCCATCAGACAGGGGGACACTGAAGCTTTCTTT. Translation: CAIRQGDTEAFF.

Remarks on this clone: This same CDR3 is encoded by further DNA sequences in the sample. The CDR3 reads CSVDKEEAAYEQYF. Here the CDR3 DNA reads TGCAGCGTTGACAAGGAGGAGGCGGCATACGAGCAGTACTTC. This rearrangement joins TRBV29-1 to TRBJ2-7, with D perhaps TRBD2 (5 bases). Germline V gene lookup returns CDR1 SQVTM and CDR2 ANQGSEA. Trimming left V 3 bases short and J 4 bases short, with 16 bases between. The CDR3 has 14 residues.

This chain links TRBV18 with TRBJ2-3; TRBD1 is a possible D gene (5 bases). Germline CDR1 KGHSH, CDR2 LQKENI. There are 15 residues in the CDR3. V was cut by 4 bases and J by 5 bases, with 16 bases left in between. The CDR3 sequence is CASSRNQGWGDTQYF. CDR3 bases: TGTGCCAGCTCACGAAATCAGGGATGGGGAGATACGCAGTATTTT.

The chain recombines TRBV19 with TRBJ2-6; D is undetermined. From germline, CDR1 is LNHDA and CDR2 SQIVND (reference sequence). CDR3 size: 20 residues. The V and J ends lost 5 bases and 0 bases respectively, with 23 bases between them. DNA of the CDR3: TGTGCCAGTAGTTCAATGGGCCCAGCAACCCGAATCTCTGGGGCCAACGTCCTGACTTTC. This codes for CASSSMGPATRISGANVLTF.

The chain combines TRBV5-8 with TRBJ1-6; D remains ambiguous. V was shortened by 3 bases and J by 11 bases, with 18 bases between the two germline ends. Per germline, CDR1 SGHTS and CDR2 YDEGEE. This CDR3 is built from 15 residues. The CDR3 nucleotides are TGTGCCAGCAGCTCGGGGTTCCAAGGGAATCCACCCCTCCACTTT. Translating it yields CASSSGFQGNPPLHF. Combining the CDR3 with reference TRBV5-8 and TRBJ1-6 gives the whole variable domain EAGVTQSPTHLIKTRGQQATLRCSPISGHTSVYWYQQALGLGLQFLLWYDEGEERNRGNFPPRFSGRQFPNYSSELNVNALELEDSALYLCASSSGFQGNPPLHFGNGTRLTVT.

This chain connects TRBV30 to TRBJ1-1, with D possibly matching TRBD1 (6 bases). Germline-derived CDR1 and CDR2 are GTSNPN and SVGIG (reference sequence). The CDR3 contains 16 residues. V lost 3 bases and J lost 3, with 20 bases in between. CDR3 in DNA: TGTGCCTGGAGGACCGGGACAACCCTTCGGGACACTGAAGCTTTCTTT. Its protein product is CAWRTGTTLRDTEAFF.

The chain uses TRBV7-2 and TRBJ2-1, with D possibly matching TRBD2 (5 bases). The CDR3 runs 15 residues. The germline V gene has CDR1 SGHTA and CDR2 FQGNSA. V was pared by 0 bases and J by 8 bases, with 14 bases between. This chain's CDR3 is CASSLAYRGSDEQFF. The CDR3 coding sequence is TGTGCCAGCAGCTTAGCCTACCGAGGGAGTGATGAGCAGTTCTTC.

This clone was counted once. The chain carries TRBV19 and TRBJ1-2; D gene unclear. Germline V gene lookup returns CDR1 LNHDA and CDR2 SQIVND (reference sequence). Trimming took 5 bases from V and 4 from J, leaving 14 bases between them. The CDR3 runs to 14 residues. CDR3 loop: CASSDRADIYGYTF. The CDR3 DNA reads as TGTGCCAGTAGTGACCGTGCCGACATCTATGGCTACACCTTC.

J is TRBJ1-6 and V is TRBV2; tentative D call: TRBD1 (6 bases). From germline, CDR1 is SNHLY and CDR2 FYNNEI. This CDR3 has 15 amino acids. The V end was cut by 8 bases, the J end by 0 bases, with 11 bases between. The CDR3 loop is CASGDRSSYNSPLHF. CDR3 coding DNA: TGTGCCAGCGGCGACAGGAGCTCCTATAATTCACCCCTCCACTTT.

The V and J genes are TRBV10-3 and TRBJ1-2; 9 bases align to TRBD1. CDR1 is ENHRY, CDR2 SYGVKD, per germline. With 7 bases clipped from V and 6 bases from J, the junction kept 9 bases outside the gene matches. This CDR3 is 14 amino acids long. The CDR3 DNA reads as TGTGCCATCAACCCGGGACAGGGAATGGATGGCTACACCTTC. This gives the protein CAINPGQGMDGYTF.

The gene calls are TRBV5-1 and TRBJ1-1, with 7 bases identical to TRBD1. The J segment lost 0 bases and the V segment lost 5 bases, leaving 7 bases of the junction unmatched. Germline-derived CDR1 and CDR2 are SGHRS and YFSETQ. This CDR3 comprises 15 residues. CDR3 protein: CASRGKGQLNTEAFF. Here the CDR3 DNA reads TGCGCCAGCAGGGGTAAGGGACAGCTGAACACTGAAGCTTTCTTT. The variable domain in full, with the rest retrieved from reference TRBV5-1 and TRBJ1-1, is KAGVTQTPRYLIKTRGQQVTLSCSPISGHRSVSWYQQTPGQGLQFLFEYFSETQRNKGNFPGRFSGRQFSNSRSEMNVSTLELGDSALYLCASRGKGQLNTEAFFGQGTRLTVV.

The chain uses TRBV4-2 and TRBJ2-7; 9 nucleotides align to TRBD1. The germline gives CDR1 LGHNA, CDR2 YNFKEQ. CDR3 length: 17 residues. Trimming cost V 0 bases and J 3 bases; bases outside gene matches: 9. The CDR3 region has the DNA TGTGCCAGCAGCCAAGACGCGGTAGACAGGGGGTTCTACGAGCAGTACTTC. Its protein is CASSQDAVDRGFYEQYF.

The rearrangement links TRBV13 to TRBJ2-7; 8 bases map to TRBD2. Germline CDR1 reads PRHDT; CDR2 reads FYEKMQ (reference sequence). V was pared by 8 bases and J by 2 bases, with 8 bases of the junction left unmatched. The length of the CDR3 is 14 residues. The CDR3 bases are TGTGCCAGCCGGCGGACTAGCTTAACCTACGAGCAGTACTTC. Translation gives CASRRTSLTYEQYF.

The CDR3 DNA sequence: TGTTTAACGGGACTAGCGGGAGGGAATGAGCAGTTCTTC. This gives the protein CLTGLAGGNEQFF. The chain is built from TRBV27 and TRBJ2-1; 16 positions match TRBD2. The CDR3 is made up of 13 amino acids. The germline gives CDR1 MNHEY, CDR2 SMNVEV (reference sequence).

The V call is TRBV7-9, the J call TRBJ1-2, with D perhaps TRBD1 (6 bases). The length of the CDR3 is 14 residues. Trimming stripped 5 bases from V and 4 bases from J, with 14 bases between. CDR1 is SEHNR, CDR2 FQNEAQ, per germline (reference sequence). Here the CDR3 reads CASSGQLRGYGYTF. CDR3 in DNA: TGTGCCAGCAGCGGACAGCTGCGCGGCTATGGCTACACCTTC.

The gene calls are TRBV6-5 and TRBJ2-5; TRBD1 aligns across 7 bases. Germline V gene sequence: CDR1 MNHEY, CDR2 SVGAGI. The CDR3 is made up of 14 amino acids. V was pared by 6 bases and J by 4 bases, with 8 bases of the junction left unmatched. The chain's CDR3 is CASSQGTAIETQYF. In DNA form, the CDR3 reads TGTGCCAGCAGCCAAGGGACAGCTATAGAGACCCAGTACTTC.

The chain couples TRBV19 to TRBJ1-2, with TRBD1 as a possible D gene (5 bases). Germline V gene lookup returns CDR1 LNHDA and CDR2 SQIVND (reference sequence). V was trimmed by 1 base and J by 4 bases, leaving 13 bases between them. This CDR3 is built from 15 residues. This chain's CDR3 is CASSIGGVEGYGYTF. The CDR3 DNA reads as TGTGCCAGTAGTATAGGGGGGGTGGAAGGCTATGGCTACACCTTC.

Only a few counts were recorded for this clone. The CDR3 region has the DNA TGTGCCAGCAGCGTAGAGCGGGGCGTCCTGACTTTC. Encoded protein: CASSVERGVLTF. The chain combines TRBV9 with TRBJ2-6, with 7 bases that match TRBD2. The CDR3 contains 12 residues. The trim removed 0 bases at V and 12 bases at J, leaving 0 bases unmatched. Germline CDR1 is SGDLS and CDR2 is YYNGEE.

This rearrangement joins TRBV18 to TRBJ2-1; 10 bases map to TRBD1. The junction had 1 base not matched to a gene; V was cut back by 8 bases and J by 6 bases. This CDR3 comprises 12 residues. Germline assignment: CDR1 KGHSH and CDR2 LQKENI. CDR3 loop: CASGTGVNEQFF. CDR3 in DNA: TGTGCCAGCGGGACAGGGGTCAATGAGCAGTTCTTC.

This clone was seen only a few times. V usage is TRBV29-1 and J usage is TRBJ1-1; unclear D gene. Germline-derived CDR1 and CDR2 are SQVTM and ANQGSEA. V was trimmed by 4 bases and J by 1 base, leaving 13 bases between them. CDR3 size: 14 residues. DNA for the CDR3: TGCAGCGTTGCCCCCCCCGGGTCGAACACTGAAGCTTTCTTT. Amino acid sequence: CSVAPPGSNTEAFF. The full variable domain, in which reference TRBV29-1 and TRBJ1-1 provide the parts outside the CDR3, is SAVISQKPSRDICQRGTSLTIQCQVDSQVTMMFWYRQQPGQSLTLIATANQGSEATYESGFVIDKFPISRPNLTFSTLTVSNMSPEDSSIYLCSVAPPGSNTEAFFGQGTRLTVV.